The sequence of this T cell receptor beta chain was determined in a study of blood T cell repertoires in COVID-19. Study background: From the United States, Italy and Spain came samples of acute and convalescent COVID-19. From T cells, B-cell-depleted T cells, or PBMCs came the material, which was cDNA or gDNA.

In the authors' workflow: Reference gene primer amplification gave nucleated cell count estimates. The repertoire was sequenced with immunoSEQ multiplex PCR; TCRdb's copy has only in-frame clones and lacks some. V and J calls and clone size are given by that table; D and trimming were obtained from the DNA. This sample carries about 200,000 clones, just over 85% of them seen once, and the ten largest clones take about 4.1%. The germline gives CDR1 MGHRA, CDR2 YSYEKL. V was trimmed by 5 bases and J by 3 bases, leaving 11 bases between them. The CDR3 has 14 residues. The sample comprised peripheral blood. The sequence derives from a man aged 50 to 60 with acute or convalescent COVID-19. The genes are TRBV4-1 and TRBJ1-3; unclear D gene. The CDR3: CASSNKAGGNTIYF. CDR3 DNA sequence: TGCGCCAGCAGCAACAAGGCAGGTGGAAACACCATATATTTT.